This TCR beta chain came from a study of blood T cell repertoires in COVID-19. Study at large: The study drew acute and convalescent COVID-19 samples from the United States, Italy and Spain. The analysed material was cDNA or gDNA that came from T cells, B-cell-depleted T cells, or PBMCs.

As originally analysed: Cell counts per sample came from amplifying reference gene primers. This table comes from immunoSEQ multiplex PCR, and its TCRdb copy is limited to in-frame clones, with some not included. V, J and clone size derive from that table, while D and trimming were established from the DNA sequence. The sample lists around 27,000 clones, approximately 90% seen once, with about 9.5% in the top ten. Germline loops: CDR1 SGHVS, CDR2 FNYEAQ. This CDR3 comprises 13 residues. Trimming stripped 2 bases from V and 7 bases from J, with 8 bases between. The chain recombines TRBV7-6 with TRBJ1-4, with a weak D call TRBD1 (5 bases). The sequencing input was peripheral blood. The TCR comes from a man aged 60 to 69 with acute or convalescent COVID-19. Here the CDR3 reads CASSLTRAEKLFF. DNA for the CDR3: TGTGCCAGCAGCTTAACCAGGGCTGAAAAACTGTTTTTT.